Below, one T cell receptor (beta chain) is given with its context. The record originates from a study of T cell changes during pregnancy in multiple sclerosis. Data came from immunoSEQ multiplex PCR; TCRdb stores just in-frame clones and leaves some out. The sample lists approximately 30,000 clones, 90% seen once, with 9.5% to 15% in the top ten. This specimen consisted of CD8+ T cells from peripheral blood mononuclear cells, obtained in the first trimester of pregnancy. The receptor comes from a female donor with multiple sclerosis, enrolled in a pregnancy study.

CDR3 loop: CASRAGGSNQPQHF. DNA for the CDR3: TGTGCCAGCAGAGCAGGGGGTAGCAATCAGCCCCAGCATTTT. This chain connects TRBV6-5 to TRBJ1-5; the match to TRBD1 covers 7 bases. Germline V CDR1 and CDR2: MNHEY, SVGAGI. The V gene end was trimmed by 6 bases and the J gene end by 0 bases; junction bases not matched to a gene: 2. The length of the CDR3 is 14 residues.